This TCR beta chain appears in the sequencing data of a study of technical replicates of blood from several donors. TCRdb keeps only in-frame clones here, not all; method: immunoSEQ multiplex PCR. The table shows roughly 73,000 clones, with 93% occurring only once. This CDR3 contains 16 residues. From germline, CDR1 is SEHNR and CDR2 FQNEAQ (reference sequence). V was trimmed by 4 bases and J by 1 base, leaving 13 bases between them. The sequence was obtained from a human donor in good health. Sequencing was done on a sample of T cells isolated from PBMCs. This chain links TRBV7-9 with TRBJ2-2; weak D call: TRBD2 (7 bases). CDR3 coding DNA: TGTGCCAGCAGCTCCAGGGGAGGGAAGAACACCGGGGAGCTGTTTTTT. The encoded protein is CASSSRGGKNTGELFF. Together with reference TRBV7-9 and TRBJ2-2, the CDR3 gives the full variable domain: DTGVSQNPRHKITKRGQNVTFRCDPISEHNRLYWYRQTLGQGPEFLTYFQNEAQLEKSRLLSDRFSAERPKGSFSTLEIQRTEQGDSAMYLCASSSRGGKNTGELFFGEGSRLTVL.